This T cell receptor beta chain emerged from a study of beta chain features in type 1 diabetes. Study background: Regarding age, gender and cell yields, patients proved similar to healthy donors. Sorted cells, 90 million to 130 million in number, were examined across all samples.

The germline gives CDR1 SGHTA, CDR2 FQGNSA. Trimming at V came to 3 bases and at J to 3 bases, leaving 4 bases not matched to a gene. The CDR3 sequence is 14 residues long. Blood was collected once per donor into heparin, averaging around 120 mL. CD4+ naive, central memory, regulatory and stem cell-like memory subsets were isolated by sorting on CD45RO/CCR7/CD25/CD127/CD95/CD27. Every isolated RNA sample was fully reverse transcribed, so sequencing captured expressed TCRB transcripts. Data came from immunoSEQ multiplex PCR; TCRdb stores just in-frame clones and leaves some out. Of about 620,000 clones detected, roughly 16% appear once; the ten largest clones hold more than 0.08%.

This clonotype was obtained from a man aged 18 to 35 in good health. The sequencing input was naive CD4+ T cells from blood. The V gene is TRBV7-2, the J gene TRBJ2-7, with 8 nucleotides matching TRBD1. The CDR3 nucleotides are TGTGCCAGCAGCTTCGGACAGGGATTCTACGAGCAGTACTTC. It yields the protein CASSFGQGFYEQYF.